A selection of T cell receptor beta chains follows, all from one sample in a study of CD8+ T cells in alopecia areata. Method: immunoSEQ multiplex PCR; TCRdb's copy keeps in-frame clones and lacks some. Among tens of thousands of clones listed, 62% were seen once. The specimen was NKG2D-high CD8+ T cells sorted from blood. Receptors originate from a human donor with alopecia areata. CDR3s include the opening cysteine and the closing phenylalanine or tryptophan. Fields, in order: D gene, clone size, V gene, CDR3 length, J gene, CDR3 protein, CDR3 DNA. The D gene is left open where the match is weak. Clone sizes are given selectively: once, few, many, or a class where the clone is expanded.

D gene: .; clone size: .; V gene: TRBV7-9; CDR3 length: 13; J gene: TRBJ2-7; CDR3 protein: CASSLADTLEQYF; CDR3 DNA: TGTGCCAGCAGCTTAGCGGACACCCTCGAGCAGTACTTC
D gene: .; clone size: few; V gene: TRBV29-1; CDR3 length: 15; J gene: TRBJ2-3; CDR3 protein: CSVEDPGQHTDTQYF; CDR3 DNA: TGCAGCGTTGAAGACCCAGGACAGCACACAGATACGCAGTATTTT
D gene: .; clone size: .; V gene: TRBV6-1; CDR3 length: 12; J gene: TRBJ2-7; CDR3 protein: CASSEVSYEQYF; CDR3 DNA: TGTGCCAGCAGTGAAGTGTCCTACGAGCAGTACTTC
D gene: .; clone size: .; V gene: TRBV10-3; CDR3 length: 12; J gene: TRBJ2-7; CDR3 protein: CATQGRGYEQYF; CDR3 DNA: TGTGCCACCCAAGGGCGGGGTTACGAGCAGTACTTC
D gene: .; clone size: few; V gene: TRBV7-9; CDR3 length: 17; J gene: TRBJ2-1; CDR3 protein: CASSPEGVPSSYNEQFF; CDR3 DNA: TGTGCCAGCAGCCCCGAAGGGGTCCCTAGCTCCTACAATGAGCAGTTCTTC
D gene: TRBD2; clone size: .; V gene: TRBV4-1; CDR3 length: 15; J gene: TRBJ2-7; CDR3 protein: CASSQELAGGYEQYF; CDR3 DNA: TGCGCCAGCAGCCAAGAACTAGCGGGAGGGTACGAGCAGTACTTC
D gene: .; clone size: .; V gene: TRBV7-9; CDR3 length: 13; J gene: TRBJ2-1; CDR3 protein: CASSFQGIHEQFF; CDR3 DNA: TGTGCCAGCAGCTTTCAGGGTATACATGAGCAGTTCTTC
D gene: .; clone size: .; V gene: TRBV2; CDR3 length: 16; J gene: TRBJ2-7; CDR3 protein: CASSVYIRVPGHEQYF; CDR3 DNA: TGTGCCAGCAGTGTCTACATCCGGGTCCCCGGGCACGAGCAGTACTTC
D gene: .; clone size: .; V gene: TRBV29-1; CDR3 length: 14; J gene: TRBJ2-5; CDR3 protein: CSVEDPGIQETQYF; CDR3 DNA: TGCAGCGTTGAAGATCCCGGAATTCAAGAGACCCAGTACTTC
D gene: .; clone size: .; V gene: TRBV4-1; CDR3 length: 16; J gene: TRBJ2-1; CDR3 protein: CASSQDLLVPPNEQFF; CDR3 DNA: TGCGCCAGCAGCCAAGATCTGCTAGTACCACCCAATGAGCAGTTCTTC
D gene: .; clone size: .; V gene: TRBV4-3; CDR3 length: 14; J gene: TRBJ2-4; CDR3 protein: CASIEDRSGDIQYF; CDR3 DNA: TGCGCCAGCATCGAAGATCGATCCGGGGACATTCAGTACTTC
D gene: .; clone size: .; V gene: TRBV29-1; CDR3 length: 13; J gene: TRBJ2-7; CDR3 protein: CSVEARGTDEQYF; CDR3 DNA: TGCAGCGTTGAAGCCCGGGGGACCGACGAGCAGTACTTC
D gene: .; clone size: .; V gene: TRBV28; CDR3 length: 15; J gene: TRBJ2-3; CDR3 protein: CASSYSYRGADTQYF; CDR3 DNA: TGTGCCAGCAGTTACAGCTATAGGGGTGCGGATACGCAGTATTTT
D gene: .; clone size: few; V gene: TRBV28; CDR3 length: 15; J gene: TRBJ2-2; CDR3 protein: CASSAPDTNTGELFF; CDR3 DNA: TGTGCCAGCAGTGCTCCAGATACGAACACCGGGGAGCTGTTTTTT
D gene: .; clone size: .; V gene: TRBV7-2; CDR3 length: 17; J gene: TRBJ2-3; CDR3 protein: CASRTTPGLLGSDTQYF; CDR3 DNA: TGTGCCAGCAGGACTACCCCGGGACTCCTGGGGTCCGATACGCAGTATTTT
D gene: .; clone size: .; V gene: TRBV28; CDR3 length: 13; J gene: TRBJ2-5; CDR3 protein: CASHGRNQETQYF; CDR3 DNA: TGTGCCAGCCACGGCAGAAACCAAGAGACCCAGTACTTC
D gene: .; clone size: few; V gene: TRBV5-1; CDR3 length: 14; J gene: TRBJ1-1; CDR3 protein: CASSFSDMNTEAFF; CDR3 DNA: TGCGCCAGCAGCTTTTCGGATATGAACACTGAAGCTTTCTTT
D gene: .; clone size: few; V gene: TRBV4-3; CDR3 length: 14; J gene: TRBJ2-7; CDR3 protein: CASSQDTHGYEQYF; CDR3 DNA: TGCGCCAGCAGCCAAGATACACACGGATACGAGCAGTACTTC
D gene: TRBD1; clone size: .; V gene: TRBV29-1; CDR3 length: 14; J gene: TRBJ2-7; CDR3 protein: CSVASGTETYEQYF; CDR3 DNA: TGCAGCGTTGCCTCGGGGACAGAGACCTACGAGCAGTACTTC
D gene: TRBD2; clone size: .; V gene: TRBV27; CDR3 length: 16; J gene: TRBJ2-3; CDR3 protein: CASSQAGGFGTDTQYF; CDR3 DNA: TGTGCCAGCAGTCAAGCGGGGGGGTTTGGCACAGATACGCAGTATTTT
D gene: TRBD2; clone size: .; V gene: TRBV5-1; CDR3 length: 16; J gene: TRBJ2-7; CDR3 protein: CASSLEGLAGLYEQYF; CDR3 DNA: TGCGCCAGCAGCTTGGAGGGACTAGCGGGATTATACGAGCAGTACTTC
D gene: .; clone size: few; V gene: TRBV7-3; CDR3 length: 13; J gene: TRBJ2-7; CDR3 protein: CASSFGELYEQYF; CDR3 DNA: TGTGCCAGCAGCTTTGGGGAGCTCTACGAGCAGTACTTC
D gene: .; clone size: .; V gene: TRBV4-3; CDR3 length: 14; J gene: TRBJ2-7; CDR3 protein: CASSQDRTRYEQYF; CDR3 DNA: TGCGCCAGCAGCCAAGATCGTACCCGCTACGAGCAGTACTTC
D gene: .; clone size: .; V gene: TRBV7-9; CDR3 length: 13; J gene: TRBJ2-7; CDR3 protein: CASMSYRVEEQYF; CDR3 DNA: TGTGCCAGCATGTCCTACCGGGTGGAAGAGCAGTACTTC
D gene: .; clone size: .; V gene: TRBV4-2; CDR3 length: 16; J gene: TRBJ2-1; CDR3 protein: CASSQDSTKGVNEQFF; CDR3 DNA: TGTGCCAGCAGCCAAGATTCGACGAAAGGGGTCAATGAGCAGTTCTTC
D gene: .; clone size: few; V gene: TRBV23-1; CDR3 length: 15; J gene: TRBJ1-1; CDR3 protein: CASSHGAGANTEAFF; CDR3 DNA: TGCGCCAGCAGTCACGGTGCCGGGGCTAACACTGAAGCTTTCTTT
D gene: TRBD1; clone size: .; V gene: TRBV7-9; CDR3 length: 19; J gene: TRBJ2-7; CDR3 protein: CASSDAVAGTGSFTYEQYF; CDR3 DNA: TGTGCCAGCAGCGATGCGGTAGCAGGGACAGGGTCTTTCACCTACGAGCAGTACTTC
D gene: .; clone size: .; V gene: TRBV6-4; CDR3 length: 13; J gene: TRBJ1-1; CDR3 protein: CASLKTKEVEAFF; CDR3 DNA: TGTGCCAGCCTGAAAACGAAAGAAGTTGAAGCTTTCTTT
D gene: .; clone size: few; V gene: TRBV5-6; CDR3 length: 14; J gene: TRBJ1-5; CDR3 protein: CASSFFDSNQPQHF; CDR3 DNA: TGTGCCAGCAGCTTTTTCGACAGCAATCAGCCCCAGCATTTT
D gene: .; clone size: few; V gene: TRBV10-3; CDR3 length: 14; J gene: TRBJ2-3; CDR3 protein: CAISERDSTDTQYF; CDR3 DNA: TGTGCCATCAGTGAAAGAGACAGCACAGATACGCAGTATTTT
D gene: TRBD2; clone size: .; V gene: TRBV4-1; CDR3 length: 16; J gene: TRBJ2-3; CDR3 protein: CASSPRLAVDTDTQYF; CDR3 DNA: TGCGCCAGCAGCCCTAGGCTAGCGGTGGACACAGATACGCAGTATTTT